These T cell receptor beta chains were read from a single sample in a study of siplizumab effects on memory and regulatory T cells. Here immunoSEQ multiplex PCR was the method, and the copy in TCRdb shows in-frame clones only, minus some. The sample has over 95,000 clones, roughly 95% seen once. The sample comprised non-Treg CD4+ T cells sorted from blood. The source is a human donor in good health. Both conserved end residues are part of each CDR3. D genes are given only for firm matches. Clone size is not always given. Where it is, it says once, few, many or a class for expanded clones.

>TRBJ1-1|-|TRBV25-1|-
CASTYHSGTEAFF
TGTGCCAGCACCTATCATAGTGGAACTGAAGCTTTCTTT
>TRBJ1-2|-|TRBV10-2|-
CASTQYGGGLQYGYTF
TGCGCCAGCACCCAGTATGGGGGGGGACTACAATATGGCTACACCTTC
>TRBJ2-1|TRBD1|TRBV7-8|-
CASSPSAWTGVNEQFF
TGTGCCAGCAGCCCCAGCGCATGGACAGGGGTCAATGAGCAGTTCTTC
>TRBJ2-7|TRBD1|TRBV6-6|-
CASKQIGTALYEQYF
TGTGCCAGCAAACAAATCGGGACAGCGCTCTACGAGCAGTACTTC
>TRBJ1-3|-|TRBV4-1|-
CASAPSVISGNTIYF
TGCGCCAGCGCCCCTTCGGTGATCTCTGGAAACACCATATATTTT
>TRBJ2-1|-|TRBV19|-
CASRPSGGNEQFF
TGTGCCAGTAGGCCTTCTGGGGGTAATGAGCAGTTCTTC
>TRBJ1-1|-|TRBV5-4|once
CASSLGRLNTEAFF
TGTGCCAGCAGCTTGGGACGCTTAAACACTGAAGCTTTCTTT
>TRBJ2-2|TRBD1|TRBV11-3|-
CAVGQGTGELFF
TGTGCCGTGGGACAGGGGACCGGGGAGCTGTTTTTT
>TRBJ2-7|TRBD1|TRBV6-1|once
CASSEGTARGYEQYF
TGTGCCAGCAGTGAGGGGACAGCGAGGGGCTACGAGCAGTACTTC
>TRBJ2-7|TRBD1|TRBV9|-
CASSVDVGQGYYEQYF
TGTGCCAGCAGCGTAGATGTGGGACAGGGATATTACGAGCAGTACTTC
>TRBJ2-5|-|TRBV6-5|-
CASSYGWTQETQYF
TGTGCCAGCAGTTACGGATGGACTCAAGAGACCCAGTACTTC
>TRBJ1-1|-|TRBV6-4|-
CASSDQGRGVTEAFF
TGTGCCAGCAGTGATCAGGGGCGAGGGGTCACTGAAGCTTTCTTT
>TRBJ2-3|TRBD2|TRBV5-1|-
CASSAGLAGSTDTQYF
TGCGCCAGCAGCGCGGGACTAGCGGGGAGCACAGATACGCAGTATTTT
>TRBJ1-5|TRBD1|TRBV19|-
CASSRGQGVNQPQHF
TGTGCCAGTAGTCGGGGACAGGGCGTCAATCAGCCCCAGCATTTT
>TRBJ1-2|TRBD1|TRBV18|-
CASSPPKGAGNYGYTF
TGTGCCAGCTCACCACCGAAGGGGGCCGGTAACTATGGCTACACCTTC
>TRBJ2-3|TRBD2|TRBV6-5|-
CASSYSRASGGDTQYF
TGTGCCAGCAGTTACTCGAGGGCTAGCGGGGGAGATACGCAGTATTTT
>TRBJ2-3|TRBD2|TRBV7-2|-
CASRPIGLAGHSSTDTQYF
TGTGCCAGCAGACCTATAGGACTAGCGGGGCACTCTAGCACAGATACGCAGTATTTT
>TRBJ1-1|-|TRBV2|-
CASSVSGFTEAFF
TGTGCCAGCAGCGTCAGTGGGTTCACTGAAGCTTTCTTT
>TRBJ2-5|-|TRBV11-2|-
CASSQSRTSETQYF
TGTGCCAGCAGCCAATCCCGGACATCGGAGACCCAGTACTTC
>TRBJ2-1|TRBD2|TRBV18|once
CASSPPGGNEQFF
TGTGCCAGCTCACCTCCGGGGGGCAATGAGCAGTTCTTC
>TRBJ2-7|-|TRBV19|-
CASSRPSTEQYF
TGTGCCAGTAGCCGGCCCTCCACCGAGCAGTACTTC
>TRBJ1-3|-|TRBV19|-
CASGGSRQERGVTIYF
TGTGCCAGTGGGGGGTCCCGACAGGAGCGTGGAGTAACCATATATTTT
>TRBJ2-1|-|TRBV5-1|-
CASSSDSNPYNEQFF
TGCGCCAGCAGCTCCGACTCGAACCCCTACAATGAGCAGTTCTTC
>TRBJ2-1|-|TRBV2|-
CASSLTAPVSYNEQFF
TGTGCCAGCAGTTTAACCGCCCCGGTGAGCTACAATGAGCAGTTCTTC
>TRBJ1-2|TRBD1|TRBV5-6|-
CASSLFTGQGGYGYTF
TGTGCCAGCAGCCTCTTCACTGGACAGGGCGGCTATGGCTACACCTTC
>TRBJ1-1|-|TRBV7-6|-
CASSLLGGGANTEAFF
TGTGCCAGCAGCTTATTGGGTGGGGGCGCAAACACTGAAGCTTTCTTT
>TRBJ2-5|-|TRBV18|-
CASSPPVVGGSGETQYF
TGTGCCAGCTCACCACCAGTAGTGGGCGGCTCAGGAGAGACCCAGTACTTC
>TRBJ2-1|TRBD2|TRBV6-5|-
CASRTSGGADEQFF
TGTGCCAGCAGGACTAGCGGGGGGGCTGATGAGCAGTTCTTC
>TRBJ2-5|-|TRBV7-6|once
CASGGTQETQYF
TGTGCCAGCGGGGGAACCCAAGAGACCCAGTACTTC
>TRBJ2-5|TRBD1|TRBV5-4|-
CASSQQGARETQYF
TGTGCCAGCAGCCAACAGGGGGCGCGGGAGACCCAGTACTTC
>TRBJ2-1|-|TRBV9|-
CASSILGQNFNEQFF
TGTGCCAGCAGCATACTAGGTCAGAACTTCAATGAGCAGTTCTTC
>TRBJ2-5|-|TRBV9|-
CASSRAPPATQYF
TGTGCCAGCAGCCGAGCCCCCCCCGCGACCCAGTACTTC
>TRBJ1-2|TRBD1|TRBV6-5|-
CASSYDRAGGYTF
TGTGCCAGCAGTTATGACAGGGCAGGAGGCTACACCTTC
>TRBJ2-3|TRBD2|TRBV7-6|-
CASSLGPSGLAGADTQYF
TGTGCCAGCAGCTTAGGGCCCTCGGGACTAGCGGGGGCCGATACGCAGTATTTT
>TRBJ1-6|-|TRBV6-1|-
CASSEPASPLHF
TGTGCCAGCAGTGAACCTGCCTCACCCCTCCACTTT
>TRBJ2-7|-|TRBV18|-
CASSRTEYYEQYF
TGTGCCAGCTCCCGGACAGAATACTACGAGCAGTACTTC
>TRBJ1-6|TRBD1|TRBV5-1|-
CASSLAGQGRSPLHF
TGCGCCAGCAGCTTGGCGGGACAGGGTCGTTCACCCCTCCACTTT
>TRBJ1-5|TRBD1|TRBV19|-
CASDRQGSNQPQHF
TGTGCCAGCGATAGACAGGGCAGCAATCAGCCCCAGCATTTT
>TRBJ2-7|TRBD1|TRBV15|-
CATSSFPGTGGAYEQYF
TGTGCCACCAGCAGTTTCCCCGGGACAGGGGGAGCCTACGAGCAGTACTTC
>TRBJ1-6|-|TRBV11-2|-
CASSLEGFNSPLHF
TGTGCCAGCAGCTTAGAGGGGTTCAATTCACCCCTCCACTTT